This entry features one T cell receptor beta chain sequence. This record belongs to a study of T cell changes during pregnancy in multiple sclerosis. Here immunoSEQ multiplex PCR was the method, and the copy in TCRdb shows in-frame clones only, minus some. The repertoire holds tens of thousands of clones, with more than 90% as singletons. The CDR3 runs to 19 residues. V lost 1 base, J lost 4 bases, and 15 bases stayed unmatched. Germline-derived CDR1 and CDR2 are MNHNS and SASEGT. The source is a female donor in good health, enrolled as a control in a pregnancy study. The sequenced sample was peripheral blood, obtained in the first trimester of pregnancy. The rearrangement links TRBV6-1 to TRBJ2-1; 8 bases match TRBD2. This CDR3 reads CASSEGGGLRTSPYNEQFF. The CDR3 DNA is TGTGCCAGCAGTGAAGGGGGGGGTCTCCGGACTAGCCCTTACAATGAGCAGTTCTTC.